Sequencing of this TCR beta chain was carried out in a study of T cell responses to AZD1222 COVID-19 vaccine. The V gene's germline CDR1 is LGHDT and CDR2 YNNKEL (reference sequence). CDR3 length: 15 amino acids. V shed 0 bases and J shed 3 bases, with 12 bases lying between them. As for this clone: The antigen is unknown.

Using immunoSEQ multiplex PCR, the repertoire was profiled, and TCRdb retains in-frame clones only, with some absent. The sample has 90,000 to 120,000 clones; roughly nine tenths are singletons. Findings and limits, study-wide: Samples come after the peak T cell response, not at day 14. The sample set comprised mostly white British donors with more females, and clonal diversity was possibly underestimated. Of spike-specific TCRs, nearly half reportedly target regions left unmutated in variants.

The sequencing here drew on peripheral blood, taken on day 0 of AZD1222 vaccination. The clonotype originates from an adult in good health. The chain couples TRBV3-1 (or the pseudogene TRBV3-2) to TRBJ2-7; perhaps TRBD2 as D (5 bases). The CDR3 spells CASSQEAESVYEQYF. Here the CDR3 DNA reads TGTGCCAGCAGCCAAGAAGCGGAATCCGTCTACGAGCAGTACTTC.